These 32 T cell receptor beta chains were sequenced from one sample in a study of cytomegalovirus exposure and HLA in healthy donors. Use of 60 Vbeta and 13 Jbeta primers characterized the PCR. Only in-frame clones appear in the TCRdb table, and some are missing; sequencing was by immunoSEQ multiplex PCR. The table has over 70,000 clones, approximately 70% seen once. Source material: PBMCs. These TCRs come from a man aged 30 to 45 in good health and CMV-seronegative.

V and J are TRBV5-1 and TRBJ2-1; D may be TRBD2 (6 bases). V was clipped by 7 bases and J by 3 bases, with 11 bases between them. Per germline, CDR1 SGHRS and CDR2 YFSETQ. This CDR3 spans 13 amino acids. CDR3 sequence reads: CASREPHYNEQFF. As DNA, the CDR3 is TGCGCCAGCCGGGAGCCCCACTACAATGAGCAGTTCTTC.

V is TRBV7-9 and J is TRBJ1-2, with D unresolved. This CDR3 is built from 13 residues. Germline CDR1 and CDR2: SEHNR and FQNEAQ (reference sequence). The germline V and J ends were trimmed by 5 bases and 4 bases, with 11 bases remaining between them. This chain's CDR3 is CASSAGGFYGYTF. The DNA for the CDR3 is TGTGCCAGCAGCGCCGGCGGGTTCTATGGCTACACCTTC. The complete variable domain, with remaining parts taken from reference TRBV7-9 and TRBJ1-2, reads DTGVSQNPRHKITKRGQNVTFRCDPISEHNRLYWYRQTLGQGPEFLTYFQNEAQLEKSRLLSDRFSAERPKGSFSTLEIQRTEQGDSAMYLCASSAGGFYGYTFGSGTRLTVV.

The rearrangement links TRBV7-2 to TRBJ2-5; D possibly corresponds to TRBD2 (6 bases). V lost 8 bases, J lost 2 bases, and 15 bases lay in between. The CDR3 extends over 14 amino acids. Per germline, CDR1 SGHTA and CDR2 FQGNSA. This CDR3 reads CASARPGLQETQYF. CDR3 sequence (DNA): TGTGCCAGCGCCCGGCCGGGACTGCAAGAGACCCAGTACTTC.

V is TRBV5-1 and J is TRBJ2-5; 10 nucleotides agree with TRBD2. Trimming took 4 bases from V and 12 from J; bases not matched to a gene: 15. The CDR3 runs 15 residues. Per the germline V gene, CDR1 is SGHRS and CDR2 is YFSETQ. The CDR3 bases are TGCGCCAGCAGCCCATTAGCGGGGGGTGACATTCTGGAGTACTTC. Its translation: CASSPLAGGDILEYF.

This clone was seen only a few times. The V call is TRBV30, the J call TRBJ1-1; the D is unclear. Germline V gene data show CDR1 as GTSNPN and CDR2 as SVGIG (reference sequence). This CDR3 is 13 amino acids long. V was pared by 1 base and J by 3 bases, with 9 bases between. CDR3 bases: TGTGCCTGGAGTGAGGTCGGGTACACTGAAGCTTTCTTT. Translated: CAWSEVGYTEAFF.

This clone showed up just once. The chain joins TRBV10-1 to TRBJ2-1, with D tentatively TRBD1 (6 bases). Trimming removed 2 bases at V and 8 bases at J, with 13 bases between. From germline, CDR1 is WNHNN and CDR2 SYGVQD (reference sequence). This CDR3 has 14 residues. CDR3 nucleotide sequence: TGCGCCAGCAGTGAGACAGGGAATGTCGATGAGCAGTTCTTC. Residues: CASSETGNVDEQFF.

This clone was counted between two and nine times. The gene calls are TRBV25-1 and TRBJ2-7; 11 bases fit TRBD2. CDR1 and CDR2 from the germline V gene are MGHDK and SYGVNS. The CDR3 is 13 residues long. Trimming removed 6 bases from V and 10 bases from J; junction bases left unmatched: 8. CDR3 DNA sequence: TGTGCCAGCAGCGAGGGACTAGCGGCCCCACAGTACTTC. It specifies CASSEGLAAPQYF.

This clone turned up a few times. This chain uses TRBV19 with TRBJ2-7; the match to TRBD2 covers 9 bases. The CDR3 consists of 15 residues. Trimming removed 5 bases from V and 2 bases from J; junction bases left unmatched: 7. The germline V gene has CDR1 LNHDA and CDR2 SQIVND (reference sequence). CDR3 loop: CASSPRREGTYEQYF. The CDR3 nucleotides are TGTGCCAGTAGTCCCCGGCGGGAGGGGACCTACGAGCAGTACTTC. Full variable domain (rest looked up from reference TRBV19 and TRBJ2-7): DGGITQSPKYLFRKEGQNVTLSCEQNLNHDAMYWYRQDPGQGLRLIYYSQIVNDFQKGDIAEGYSVSREKKESFPLTVTSAQKNPTAFYLCASSPRREGTYEQYFGPGTRLTVT.

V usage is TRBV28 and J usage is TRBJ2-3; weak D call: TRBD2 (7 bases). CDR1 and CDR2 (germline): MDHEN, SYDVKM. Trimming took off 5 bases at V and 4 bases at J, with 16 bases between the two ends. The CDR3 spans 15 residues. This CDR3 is CASSQRGGKSDTQYF. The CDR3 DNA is TGTGCCAGCAGTCAAAGGGGGGGCAAGTCAGATACGCAGTATTTT.

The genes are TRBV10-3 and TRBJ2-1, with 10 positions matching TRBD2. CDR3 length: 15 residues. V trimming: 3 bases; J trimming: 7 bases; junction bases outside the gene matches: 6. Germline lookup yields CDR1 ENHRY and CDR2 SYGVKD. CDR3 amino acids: CAISDSGRSDNEQFF. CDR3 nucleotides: TGTGCCATCAGTGATAGCGGGAGGAGCGATAATGAGCAGTTCTTC.

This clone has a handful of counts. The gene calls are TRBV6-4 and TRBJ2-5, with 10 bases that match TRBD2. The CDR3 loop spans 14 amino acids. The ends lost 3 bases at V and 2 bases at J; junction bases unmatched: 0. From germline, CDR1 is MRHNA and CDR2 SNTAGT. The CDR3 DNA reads TGTGCCAGCAGTGAAGCGGGAGGGCAAGAGACCCAGTACTTC. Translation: CASSEAGGQETQYF.

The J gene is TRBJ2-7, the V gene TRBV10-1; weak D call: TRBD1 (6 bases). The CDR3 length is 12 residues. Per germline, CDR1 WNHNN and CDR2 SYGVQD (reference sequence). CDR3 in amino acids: CVPDSRTYEQYF. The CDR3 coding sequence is TGCGTACCGGACAGTAGAACCTACGAGCAGTACTTC.

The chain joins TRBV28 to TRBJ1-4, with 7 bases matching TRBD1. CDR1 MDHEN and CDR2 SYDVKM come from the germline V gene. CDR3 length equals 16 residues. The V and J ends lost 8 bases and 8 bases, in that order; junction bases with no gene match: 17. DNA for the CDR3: TGTGCCAGCGGGGATCTTCTACGACAGGGACGGGAAAAACTGTTTTTT. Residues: CASGDLLRQGREKLFF.

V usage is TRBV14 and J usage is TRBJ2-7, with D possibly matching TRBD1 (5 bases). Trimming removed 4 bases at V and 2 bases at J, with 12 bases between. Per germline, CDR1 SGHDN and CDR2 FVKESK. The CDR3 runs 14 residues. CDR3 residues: CASSLRGDTYEQYF. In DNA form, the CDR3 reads TGTGCCAGCAGCCTTAGGGGCGACACCTACGAGCAGTACTTC. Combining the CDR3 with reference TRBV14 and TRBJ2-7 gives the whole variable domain EAGVTQFPSHSVIEKGQTVTLRCDPISGHDNLYWYRRVMGKEIKFLLHFVKESKQDESGMPNNRFLAERTGGTYSTLKVQPAELEDSGVYFCASSLRGDTYEQYFGPGTRLTVT.

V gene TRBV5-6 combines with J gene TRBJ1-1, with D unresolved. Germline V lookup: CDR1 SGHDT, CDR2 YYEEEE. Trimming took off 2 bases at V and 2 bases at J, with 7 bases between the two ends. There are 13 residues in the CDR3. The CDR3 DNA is TGTGCCAGCAGCTTCGGGAGTAACACTGAAGCTTTCTTT. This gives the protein CASSFGSNTEAFF.

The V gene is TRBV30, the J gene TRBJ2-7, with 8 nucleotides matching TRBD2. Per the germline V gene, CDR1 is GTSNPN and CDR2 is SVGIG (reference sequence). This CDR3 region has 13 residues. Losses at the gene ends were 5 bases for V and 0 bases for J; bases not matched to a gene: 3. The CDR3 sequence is CAWDSGNSYEQYF. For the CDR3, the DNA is TGTGCCTGGGATAGCGGGAACTCCTACGAGCAGTACTTC.

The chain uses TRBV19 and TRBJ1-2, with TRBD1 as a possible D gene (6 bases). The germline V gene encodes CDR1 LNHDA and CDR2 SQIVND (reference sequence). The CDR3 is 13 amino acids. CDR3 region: CGSSRTANYGYTF. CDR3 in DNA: TGTGGTTCATCCCGGACAGCTAACTATGGCTACACCTTC.

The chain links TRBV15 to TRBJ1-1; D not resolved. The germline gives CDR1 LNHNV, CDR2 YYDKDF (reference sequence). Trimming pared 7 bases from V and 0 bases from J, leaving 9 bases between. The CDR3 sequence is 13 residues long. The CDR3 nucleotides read TGTGCCACCAAGCCCATTATGAACACTGAAGCTTTCTTT. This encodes CATKPIMNTEAFF. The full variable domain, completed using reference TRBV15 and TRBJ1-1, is DAMVIQNPRYQVTQFGKPVTLSCSQTLNHNVMYWYQQKSSQAPKLLFHYYDKDFNNEADTPDNFQSRRPNTSFCFLDIRSPGLGDTAMYLCATKPIMNTEAFFGQGTRLTVV.

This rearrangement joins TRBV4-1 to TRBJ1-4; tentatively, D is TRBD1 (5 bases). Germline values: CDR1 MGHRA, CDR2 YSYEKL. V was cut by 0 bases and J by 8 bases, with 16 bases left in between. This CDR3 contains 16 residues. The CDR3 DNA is TGCGCCAGCAGCCAAGATAAGGGGTACCTGGACGAAAAACTGTTTTTT. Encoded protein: CASSQDKGYLDEKLFF.

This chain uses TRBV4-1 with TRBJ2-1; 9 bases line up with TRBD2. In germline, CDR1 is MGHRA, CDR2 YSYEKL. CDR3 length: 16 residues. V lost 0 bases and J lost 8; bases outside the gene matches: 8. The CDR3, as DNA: TGCGCCAGCAGCCAAGATGCGGCTAGCGGGATCTATGAGCAGTTCTTC. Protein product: CASSQDAASGIYEQFF.

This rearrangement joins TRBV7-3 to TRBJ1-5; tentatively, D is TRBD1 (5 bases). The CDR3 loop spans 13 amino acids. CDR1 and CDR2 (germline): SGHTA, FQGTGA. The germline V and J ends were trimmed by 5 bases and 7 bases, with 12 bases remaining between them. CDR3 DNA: TGTGCCAGCAGCCATGAGAAGGGGCAGCCCCAGCATTTT. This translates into CASSHEKGQPQHF.

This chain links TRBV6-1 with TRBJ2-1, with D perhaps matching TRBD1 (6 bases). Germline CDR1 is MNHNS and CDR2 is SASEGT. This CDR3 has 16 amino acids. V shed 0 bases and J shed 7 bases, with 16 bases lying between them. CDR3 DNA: TGTGCCAGCAGTGAAGCGATTTGGGGGCTACAGAATGAGCAGTTCTTC. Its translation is CASSEAIWGLQNEQFF.

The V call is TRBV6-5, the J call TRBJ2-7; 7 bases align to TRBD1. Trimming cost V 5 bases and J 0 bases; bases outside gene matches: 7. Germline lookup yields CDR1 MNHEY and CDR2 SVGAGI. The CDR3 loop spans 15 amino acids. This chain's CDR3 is CASSRSQGVSYEQYF. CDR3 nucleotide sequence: TGTGCCAGCAGTCGCTCTCAGGGGGTCTCCTACGAGCAGTACTTC.

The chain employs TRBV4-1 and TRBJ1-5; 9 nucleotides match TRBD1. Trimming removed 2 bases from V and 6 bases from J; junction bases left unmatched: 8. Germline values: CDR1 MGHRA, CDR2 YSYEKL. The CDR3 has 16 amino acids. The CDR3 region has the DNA TGCGCCAGCAGCCAACCGGGACAGGGTGTTTCTCAGCCCCAGCATTTT. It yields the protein CASSQPGQGVSQPQHF.

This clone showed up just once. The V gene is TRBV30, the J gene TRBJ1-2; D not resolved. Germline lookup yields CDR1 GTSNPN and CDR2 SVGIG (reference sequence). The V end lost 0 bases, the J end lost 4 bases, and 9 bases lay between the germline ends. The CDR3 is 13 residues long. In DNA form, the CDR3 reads TGTGCCTGGAGTGTACTAAAGCCCTATGGCTACACCTTC. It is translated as CAWSVLKPYGYTF.

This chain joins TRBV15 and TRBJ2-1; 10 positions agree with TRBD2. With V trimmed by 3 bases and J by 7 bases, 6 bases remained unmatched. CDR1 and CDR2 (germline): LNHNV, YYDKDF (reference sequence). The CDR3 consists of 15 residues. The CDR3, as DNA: TGTGCCACCAGCAGGCTAGCGGGAGTATGGAATGAGCAGTTCTTC. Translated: CATSRLAGVWNEQFF. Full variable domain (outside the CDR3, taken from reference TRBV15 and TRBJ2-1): DAMVIQNPRYQVTQFGKPVTLSCSQTLNHNVMYWYQQKSSQAPKLLFHYYDKDFNNEADTPDNFQSRRPNTSFCFLDIRSPGLGDTAMYLCATSRLAGVWNEQFFGPGTRLTVL.

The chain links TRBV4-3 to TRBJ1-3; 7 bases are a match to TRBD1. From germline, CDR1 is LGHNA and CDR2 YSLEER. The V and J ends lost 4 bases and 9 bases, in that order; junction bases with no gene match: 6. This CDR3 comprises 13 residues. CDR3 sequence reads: CASSPGQVGTIYF. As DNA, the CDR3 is TGCGCCAGCAGCCCCGGACAGGTCGGCACCATATATTTT.

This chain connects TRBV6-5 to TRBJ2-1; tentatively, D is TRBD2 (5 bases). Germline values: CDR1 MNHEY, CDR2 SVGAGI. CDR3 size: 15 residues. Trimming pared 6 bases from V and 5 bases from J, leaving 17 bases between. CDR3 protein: CASSSLATKHNEQFF. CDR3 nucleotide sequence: TGTGCCAGCAGCTCCTTAGCGACCAAGCACAATGAGCAGTTCTTC.

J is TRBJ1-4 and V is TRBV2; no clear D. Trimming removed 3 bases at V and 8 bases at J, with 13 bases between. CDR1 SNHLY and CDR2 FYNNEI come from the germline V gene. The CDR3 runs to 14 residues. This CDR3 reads CASSDIGDREKLFF. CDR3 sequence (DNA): TGTGCCAGCAGTGATATCGGGGATCGGGAAAAACTGTTTTTT. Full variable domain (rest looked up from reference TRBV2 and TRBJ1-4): EPEVTQTPSHQVTQMGQEVILRCVPISNHLYFYWYRQILGQKVEFLVSFYNNEISEKSEIFDDQFSVERPDGSNFTLKIRSTKLEDSAMYFCASSDIGDREKLFFGSGTQLSVL.

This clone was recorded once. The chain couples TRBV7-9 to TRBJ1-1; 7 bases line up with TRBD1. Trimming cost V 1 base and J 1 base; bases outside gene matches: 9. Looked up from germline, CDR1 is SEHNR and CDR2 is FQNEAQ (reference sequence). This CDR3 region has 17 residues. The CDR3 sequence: CASSLGQGGIENTEAFF. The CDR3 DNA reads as TGTGCCAGCAGCTTAGGACAGGGTGGAATTGAGAACACTGAAGCTTTCTTT. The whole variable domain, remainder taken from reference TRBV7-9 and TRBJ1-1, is DTGVSQNPRHKITKRGQNVTFRCDPISEHNRLYWYRQTLGQGPEFLTYFQNEAQLEKSRLLSDRFSAERPKGSFSTLEIQRTEQGDSAMYLCASSLGQGGIENTEAFFGQGTRLTVV.

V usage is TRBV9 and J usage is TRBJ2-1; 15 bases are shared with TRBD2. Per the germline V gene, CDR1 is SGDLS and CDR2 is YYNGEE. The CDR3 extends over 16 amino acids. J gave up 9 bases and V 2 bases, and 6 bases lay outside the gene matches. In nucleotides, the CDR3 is TGTGCCAGCAGCGTCGGACTAGCGGGGGGGCCTAGTGAGCAGTTCTTC. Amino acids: CASSVGLAGGPSEQFF.

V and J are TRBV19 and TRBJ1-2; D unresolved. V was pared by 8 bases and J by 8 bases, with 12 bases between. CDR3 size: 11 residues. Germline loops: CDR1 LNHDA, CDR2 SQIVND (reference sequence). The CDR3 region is CASRHTVGYTF. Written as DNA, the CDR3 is TGTGCCAGTCGACATACAGTCGGCTACACCTTC.